Listed below are T cell receptor beta chains from one sample, sequenced in a study of blood T cell repertoires in COVID-19. Generated by immunoSEQ multiplex PCR, the TCRdb table keeps only in-frame clones and is missing some. The table shows about 100,000 clones, with about 85% occurring only once. The sequencing input was peripheral blood. The receptors shown here come from a woman in her seventies with active or convalescent COVID-19. CDR3s include the opening cysteine and the closing phenylalanine or tryptophan. The D gene is left open where the match is weak. Clone sizes are given selectively: once, few, many, or a class where the clone is expanded.

j_call d_call cdr3_length clone_size v_call cdr3_aa cdr3_nt
TRBJ2-1 NA 12 NA TRBV11-2 CASSFARSEQFF TGTGCCAGCAGCTTTGCGCGGAGTGAGCAGTTCTTC
TRBJ1-2 NA 14 NA TRBV5-1 CASTQGSSSYGYTF TGCGCCAGCACCCAGGGGAGTTCATCTTATGGCTACACCTTC
TRBJ1-1 NA 16 few TRBV7-9 CASSLSTGGRGTEAFF TGTGCCAGCAGCTTAAGTACCGGGGGGCGGGGCACTGAAGCTTTCTTT
TRBJ1-2 NA 13 NA TRBV3-1/TRBV3-2 CASLAPGGFGYTF TGTGCCAGTTTGGCCCCAGGTGGTTTTGGCTACACCTTC
TRBJ2-2 NA 16 NA TRBV7-9 CASSLRRQGRTGELFF TGTGCCAGCAGCTTAAGGAGGCAGGGGCGGACCGGGGAGCTGTTTTTT
TRBJ1-5 NA 16 NA TRBV19 CASSIVTPRWAQPQHF TGTGCCAGTAGTATAGTAACCCCCAGGTGGGCACAGCCCCAGCATTTT
TRBJ1-5 NA 14 once TRBV30 CAWRLPGSNQPQHF TGTGCCTGGAGGTTACCCGGGAGCAATCAGCCCCAGCATTTT
TRBJ2-3 TRBD2 19 NA TRBV7-8 CASSFFRTQLAGLTDTQYF TGTGCCAGCAGCTTTTTCCGAACCCAACTAGCGGGGTTAACAGATACGCAGTATTTT
TRBJ2-3 TRBD2 16 NA TRBV11-2 CASSFRTSGYTDTQYF TGTGCCAGCAGCTTCCGGACTAGCGGGTACACAGATACGCAGTATTTT
TRBJ2-5 TRBD1 13 NA TRBV7-2 CASSRQGWETQYF TGTGCCAGCAGCCGACAGGGATGGGAGACCCAGTACTTC
TRBJ2-3 TRBD1 15 NA TRBV6-1 CASSERTGRTDTQYF TGTGCCAGCAGTGAGAGGACAGGAAGGACAGATACGCAGTATTTT
TRBJ2-7 NA 17 NA TRBV6-1 CASSGELGRGEVYEQYF TGTGCCAGCAGTGGAGAGCTGGGGCGGGGAGAAGTCTACGAGCAGTACTTC
TRBJ1-2 TRBD1 16 NA TRBV24-1 CATSDSGQETNYGYTF TGTGCCACCAGTGACTCGGGACAGGAGACTAACTATGGCTACACCTTC
TRBJ1-1 TRBD1 15 NA TRBV28 CASTSLGQTNTEAFF TGTGCCAGCACTTCCTTGGGACAGACGAACACTGAAGCTTTCTTT
TRBJ1-1 NA 15 NA TRBV28 CASSSPGEMNTEAFF TGTGCCAGCAGTTCCCCGGGGGAGATGAACACTGAAGCTTTCTTT
TRBJ2-1 NA 12 NA TRBV28 CASGGAYNEQFF TGTGCCAGCGGGGGGGCTTACAATGAGCAGTTCTTC
TRBJ2-1 TRBD1 17 NA TRBV7-8 CASSSRGTGGADYEQFF TGTGCCAGCAGCTCCCGGGGAACAGGGGGCGCGGACTATGAGCAGTTCTTC
TRBJ2-7 TRBD2 15 NA TRBV3-1/TRBV3-2 CASSQGLAGAYEQYF TGTGCCAGCAGCCAAGGGCTAGCGGGGGCCTACGAGCAGTACTTC
TRBJ2-1 TRBD2 14 NA TRBV6-2/TRBV6-3 CASSLPSGYNEQFF TGTGCCAGCAGTTTGCCTAGCGGATACAATGAGCAGTTCTTC
TRBJ2-3 TRBD2 13 NA TRBV3-1/TRBV3-2 CASSQGEGDTQYF TGTGCCAGCAGCCAAGGGGAGGGAGATACGCAGTATTTT
TRBJ1-1 NA 15 NA TRBV14 CASSKYRDHRDKAFF TGTGCCAGCAGCAAATACAGGGACCATAGGGATAAAGCTTTCTTT
TRBJ1-2 TRBD1 16 many TRBV7-8 CASSSRDRGREDGYTF TGTGCCAGCAGCTCCCGGGACAGGGGGCGAGAGGATGGCTACACCTTC
TRBJ1-5 TRBD1 14 NA TRBV10-3 CAISAQTGDQPQHF TGTGCCATCAGTGCGCAAACAGGGGATCAGCCCCAGCATTTT
TRBJ1-6 NA 16 NA TRBV7-2 CASSNQSGGTNSPLHF TGTGCCAGCAGCAACCAATCGGGGGGAACCAATTCACCCCTCCACTTT
TRBJ2-2 TRBD1 16 NA TRBV24-1 CATSDRDRGNTGELFF TGTGCCACCAGTGATAGGGACAGGGGGAACACCGGGGAGCTGTTTTTT
TRBJ1-1 NA 13 once TRBV30 CAWSVIFGTEAFF TGTGCCTGGAGTGTAATATTCGGGACTGAAGCTTTCTTT
TRBJ2-2 NA 16 NA TRBV4-1 CASSQEAYLGIGELFF TGCGCCAGCAGCCAAGAGGCCTACCTAGGTATCGGGGAGCTGTTTTTT
TRBJ2-2 NA 16 NA TRBV23-1 CASSQTKGANTGELFF TGCGCCAGCAGTCAAACGAAAGGAGCGAACACCGGGGAGCTGTTTTTT
TRBJ2-7 TRBD1 15 NA TRBV10-3 CAISSIRGSADEQYF TGTGCCATCAGTAGTATCAGGGGGTCGGCGGACGAGCAGTACTTC
TRBJ2-4 TRBD1 14 NA TRBV6-5 CASSFGQGGFIQYF TGTGCCAGCAGTTTTGGACAGGGGGGTTTCATTCAGTACTTC
TRBJ1-2 NA 14 NA TRBV19 CASSVRGANYGYTF TGTGCCAGTAGTGTTCGGGGGGCAAACTATGGCTACACCTTC
TRBJ1-5 TRBD1 15 NA TRBV28 CASSRGQGVGQPQHF TGTGCCAGCAGTAGAGGACAGGGAGTGGGACAGCCCCAGCATTTT
TRBJ2-7 TRBD2 15 NA TRBV5-1 CASSLSAGAVYEQYF TGCGCCAGCAGCTTGTCTGCGGGAGCTGTGTACGAGCAGTACTTC
TRBJ2-7 NA 13 NA TRBV5-4 CASSLISSYEQYF TGTGCCAGCAGCTTGATTAGCTCCTACGAGCAGTACTTC
TRBJ1-4 TRBD1 15 NA TRBV5-6 CASSLGTGKSEKLFF TGTGCCAGCAGCTTGGGGACAGGGAAATCTGAAAAACTGTTTTTT
TRBJ2-5 NA 16 once TRBV7-2 CASSLGPTSRAETQYF TGTGCCAGCAGCTTAGGGCCCACTAGTAGAGCAGAGACCCAGTACTTC
TRBJ2-2 TRBD1 17 NA TRBV19 CAGSIEATGRATGELFF TGTGCCGGTAGTATAGAAGCGACAGGGAGAGCCACCGGGGAGCTGTTTTTT
TRBJ1-2 TRBD1 15 NA TRBV27 CASSSSFQGDYGYTF TGTGCCAGCAGTTCAAGCTTCCAGGGGGACTATGGCTACACCTTC
TRBJ1-6 NA 15 once TRBV28 CASSLEGGSNSPLHF TGTGCCAGCAGTTTAGAAGGAGGCTCGAATTCACCCCTCCACTTT
TRBJ2-7 TRBD2 18 once TRBV18 CASAQGSAGGSTYYEQYF TGTGCCAGCGCTCAGGGATCGGCGGGAGGGTCCACATACTACGAGCAGTACTTC
TRBJ1-4 TRBD1 13 NA TRBV14 CASSRDRLEKLFF TGTGCCAGCAGCCGGGACAGGCTGGAAAAACTGTTTTTT
TRBJ1-1 NA 13 NA TRBV30 CAWSAGLNTEAFF TGTGCCTGGAGTGCAGGCCTCAACACTGAAGCTTTCTTT
TRBJ2-3 NA 12 NA TRBV11-3 CASSESSDTQYF TGTGCCAGCAGCGAGTCCTCAGATACGCAGTATTTT
TRBJ2-2 TRBD1 20 NA TRBV3-1/TRBV3-2 CASSQDFSGQGAGNTGELFF TGTGCCAGCAGCCAAGATTTTTCGGGGCAGGGGGCCGGCAACACCGGGGAGCTGTTTTTT
TRBJ1-4 NA 14 once TRBV3-1/TRBV3-2 CASRGGPKREKLFF TGTGCCAGCCGGGGGGGCCCTAAGAGGGAAAAACTGTTTTTT
TRBJ2-1 TRBD1 14 few TRBV6-5 CASSRDRGSNEQFF TGTGCCAGCAGTCGGGACAGGGGGTCGAATGAGCAGTTCTTC